This T cell receptor beta chain derives from a study of blood T cell repertoires in COVID-19. Across the whole study: The United States, Italy and Spain provided the acute and convalescent COVID-19 samples.

How the authors handled the data: Estimation of nucleated cell counts was performed using reference gene primer amplification. Measured with immunoSEQ multiplex PCR; TCRdb has only the in-frame clones, and not every one. That table furnishes V, J and clone size, whereas the DNA furnished D and trimming. Of about 70,000 clones detected, about 88% appear once; the ten largest clones hold around 4.2%. Germline CDR1 and CDR2: SGHTA and FQGNSA. The CDR3 is 15 residues long. V was pared by 5 bases and J by 6 bases, with 12 bases of the junction left unmatched. The V gene is TRBV7-2, the J gene TRBJ2-7, with 8 nucleotides matching TRBD1. This clonotype was sampled from a man between 70 and 80 years old with active COVID-19. The material sequenced was peripheral blood. CDR3 bases: TGTGCCAGCAGCATCCCGCGGACAGGGCGGGGCGAGCAGTACTTC. Its protein product is CASSIPRTGRGEQYF.